These 9 T cell receptor beta chains were all obtained from the same sample, sequenced in a study of glioma-infiltrating T cells. Using RNA template, CDR3s of TCR alpha and beta were amplified with iRepertoire arm-PCR. TCRdb called the multiplex PCR reads again in MiXCR, with one record for every CDR3 protein. The sample comprises 100,000 to 150,000 distinct CDR3 sequences, roughly 23% of which are singletons, and around 15% rests with the top ten. Material: glioma tissue, nonneoplastic brain tissue, or PBMCs (not recorded which). Every receptor here comes from a human donor with low-grade glioma or glioblastoma, undergoing nonglioma brain surgery, or in good health (not recorded which).

This clonotype was observed at least ten times. The genes are TRBV20-1 and TRBJ2-2, with unresolved D. Per germline, CDR1 DFQATT and CDR2 SNEGSKA (reference sequence). There are 12 residues in the CDR3. V lost 3 bases to trimming and J lost 9 bases, with 11 bases between them. For the CDR3, the DNA is TGCAGTGCTAGCCCAGGACCCCGGGAGCTGTTTTTT. Translated, it gives CSASPGPRELFF.

The table lists this clonotype with many counts. The gene calls are TRBV27 and TRBJ2-1; 7 bases fit TRBD1. CDR1 is MNHEY and CDR2 is SMNVEV in the germline V gene (reference sequence). This CDR3 region has 13 residues. V lost 5 bases and J lost 7; bases outside the gene matches: 5. CDR3 loop: CASSLGTANEQFF. The CDR3 DNA is TGTGCCAGCAGTCTCGGGACAGCTAATGAGCAGTTCTTC.

This clonotype was seen many times. The chain has TRBV19 and TRBJ1-5, with a tentative D call TRBD1 (5 bases). Germline CDR1 LNHDA, CDR2 SQIVND (reference sequence). The V end lost 2 bases, the J end lost 2 bases, and 10 bases lay between the germline ends. The CDR3 runs to 15 residues. In DNA form, the CDR3 reads TGTGCCAGTAGTATATACCGGGACGGCAATCAGCCCCAGCATTTT. Its translation: CASSIYRDGNQPQHF. Full variable domain (rest looked up from reference TRBV19 and TRBJ1-5): DGGITQSPKYLFRKEGQNVTLSCEQNLNHDAMYWYRQDPGQGLRLIYYSQIVNDFQKGDIAEGYSVSREKKESFPLTVTSAQKNPTAFYLCASSIYRDGNQPQHFGDGTRLSIL.

This clonotype was seen at least ten times. The CDR3 bases are TGTGCCAGCAGTAGGGAGCTGAACACCGGGGAGCTGTTTTTT. This encodes CASSRELNTGELFF. J is TRBJ2-2 and V is TRBV25-1, with a tentative D call TRBD2 (5 bases). V lost 5 bases and J lost 1, with 8 bases in between. In germline, CDR1 is MGHDK, CDR2 SYGVNS. This CDR3 comprises 14 residues.

V gene TRBV12-3 or TRBV12-4 combines with J gene TRBJ2-5; 8 nucleotides line up with TRBD2. The J segment lost 4 bases and the V segment lost 3 bases, leaving 4 bases of the junction unmatched. The CDR3 runs 14 residues. The CDR3 bases are TGTGCCAGCAGTTTTCTGCTAGCGGGAGAGACCCAGTACTTC. Amino acid sequence: CASSFLLAGETQYF.

The chain links TRBV19 to TRBJ1-2; TRBD1 might be the D (6 bases). This CDR3 comprises 15 residues. Germline assignment: CDR1 LNHDA and CDR2 SQIVND (reference sequence). V was clipped by 6 bases and J by 11 bases, with 25 bases between them. The CDR3 loop is CASSDTRGTWPPYTF. For the CDR3, the DNA is TGTGCCAGTAGCGATACAAGAGGGACATGGCCCCCTTACACCTTC.

There are many counts of this clonotype. The V gene is TRBV12-3 or TRBV12-4, the J gene TRBJ2-5, with D unclear. CDR3 length: 13 residues. Trimming stripped 3 bases from V and 1 base from J, with 6 bases between. CDR3 bases: TGTGCCAGCAGTTTCTTCCCCCAAGAGACCCAGTACTTC. Its protein product is CASSFFPQETQYF.

In its sample, this clonotype was seen many times. The V gene is TRBV20-1, the J gene TRBJ2-2, with TRBD2 identical over 7 bases. The CDR3 sequence is 13 residues long. The germline V gene has CDR1 DFQATT and CDR2 SNEGSKA (reference sequence). With 3 bases clipped from V and 7 bases from J, the junction kept 5 bases outside the gene matches. CDR3 in DNA: TGCAGTGCTAGCGGGAGGTCAGGCGGGGAGCTGTTTTTT. Its translation is CSASGRSGGELFF.

This clonotype was observed a handful of times. The V and J genes are TRBV19 and TRBJ2-6; D perhaps matches TRBD1 (6 bases). CDR3 length: 19 residues. Germline V gene lookup returns CDR1 LNHDA and CDR2 SQIVND (reference sequence). The V end lost 4 bases, the J end lost 1 base, and 20 bases lay between the germline ends. The CDR3: CASSRANRDVKSGANVLTF. The CDR3 DNA sequence: TGTGCCAGTAGTAGAGCAAACAGGGACGTGAAATCTGGGGCCAACGTCCTGACTTTC.